Sequencing of this T cell receptor (beta chain) was carried out in a study of somatic mutations in cytotoxic T cells in rheumatoid arthritis. Study details: Collection of patient blood (30 ml EDTA) took place right after diagnosis, before any treatment.

As handled by the study authors: Large patient CD8+ clones, those above 1%, rarely matched published virus-specific TCRB sequences. The protocol was immunoSEQ multiplex PCR, while the TCRdb copy is restricted to in-frame clones and leaves out a portion. V and J calls and clone size are those listed in that table; D and trimming were worked out from the DNA. The sample has about 15,000 clones, about 69% seen once. Concerning this clone itself: Its antigen is not identified.

Study-wide findings and caveats: For about an eighth of the roughly 65 patients, a single CD8+ clone accounted for more than 20% of CD8+ cells. Antigen targets of the expanded CD8+ clones remained unidentified.

The CDR3 runs 18 residues. The V gene end was trimmed by 3 bases and the J gene end by 0 bases; junction bases not matched to a gene: 8. Germline CDR1 is MGHDK and CDR2 is SYGVNS. V gene TRBV25-1 combines with J gene TRBJ1-5; 10 positions match TRBD1. The source material was CD8+ T cells sorted from blood. The sequence was obtained from an adult with rheumatoid arthritis. CDR3 residues: CASSDLDRGTPSNQPQHF. In DNA form, the CDR3 reads TGTGCCAGCAGTGACCTGGACAGGGGGACACCTAGCAATCAGCCCCAGCATTTT.